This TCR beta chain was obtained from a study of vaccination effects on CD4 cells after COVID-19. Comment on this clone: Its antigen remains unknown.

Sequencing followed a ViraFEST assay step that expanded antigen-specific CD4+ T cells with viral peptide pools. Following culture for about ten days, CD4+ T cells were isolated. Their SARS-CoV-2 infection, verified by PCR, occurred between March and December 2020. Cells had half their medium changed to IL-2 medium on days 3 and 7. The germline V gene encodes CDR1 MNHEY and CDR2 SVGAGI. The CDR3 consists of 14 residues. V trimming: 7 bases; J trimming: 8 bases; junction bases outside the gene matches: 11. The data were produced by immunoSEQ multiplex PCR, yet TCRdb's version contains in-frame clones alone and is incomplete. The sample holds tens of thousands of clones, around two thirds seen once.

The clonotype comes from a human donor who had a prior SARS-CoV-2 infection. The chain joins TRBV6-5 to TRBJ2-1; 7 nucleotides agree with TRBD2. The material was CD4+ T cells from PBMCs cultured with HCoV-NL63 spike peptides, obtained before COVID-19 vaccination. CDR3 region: CASNTPYLADEQFF. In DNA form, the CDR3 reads TGTGCCAGCAATACGCCCTATCTAGCGGATGAGCAGTTCTTC.